These 30 T cell receptor beta chains originate from one sample sequenced in a study of shared clonotypes between healthy human individuals. TCRdb's table, derived via immunoSEQ multiplex PCR, lists solely in-frame clones and lacks some. Seen here are roughly 1.5 million clones, approximately 98% observed once, and the top ten hold less than 0.55%. Sequenced material: naive CD4+ T cells sorted from blood. Documented subset: CD45RA+ positively selected. These receptors all come from a man aged 25 to 40 in good health.

The chain has TRBV7-3 and TRBJ2-2, with D possibly being TRBD1 (5 bases). V was trimmed by 5 bases and J by 1 base, leaving 8 bases between them. Looked up from germline, CDR1 is SGHTA and CDR2 is FQGTGA. This CDR3 comprises 14 residues. As DNA, the CDR3 is TGTGCCAGCAGCCATAGGGGGAACACCGGGGAGCTGTTTTTT. As protein: CASSHRGNTGELFF.

The V and J genes are TRBV5-4 and TRBJ2-5, with 8 bases lining up with TRBD2. The V gene end was trimmed by 0 bases and the J gene end by 5 bases; junction bases not matched to a gene: 9. Germline lookup yields CDR1 SGHNT and CDR2 YYREEE (reference sequence). The CDR3 consists of 16 residues. CDR3 coding DNA: TGTGCCAGCAGCTTGGGTGGGACTAGGCGGGTGGAGACCCAGTACTTC. It specifies CASSLGGTRRVETQYF.

The CDR3 bases are TGTGCCAGCAGCACGGACGGCCGTACAAGGGAGACCCAGTACTTC. This gives the protein CASSTDGRTRETQYF. The chain employs TRBV9 and TRBJ2-5; no firm D call. Germline V gene data show CDR1 as SGDLS and CDR2 as YYNGEE. V was pared by 4 bases and J by 5 bases, with 18 bases between. CDR3 length: 15 residues.

The chain couples TRBV12-5 to TRBJ1-1, with D possibly matching TRBD1 (6 bases). CDR3 size: 14 residues. Germline V gene sequence: CDR1 LGHNT, CDR2 FRNRAP. Trimming left V 1 base short and J 3 bases short, with 9 bases between. The CDR3 DNA is TGTGCTAGTGGTTTGGGGACAGTTTACACTGAAGCTTTCTTT. It specifies CASGLGTVYTEAFF.

This sequence joins TRBV7-6 and TRBJ1-1, with D unresolved. There are 15 residues in the CDR3. V lost 1 base, J lost 4 bases, and 13 bases lay in between. Germline lookup yields CDR1 SGHVS and CDR2 FNYEAQ. CDR3 nucleotides: TGTGCCAGCAGCTTAGGTCATGCGGGAGGCACTGAAGCTTTCTTT. Translating it yields CASSLGHAGGTEAFF.

Here the CDR3 reads CASSATGANQPQHF. The CDR3 DNA is TGTGCCAGCAGCGCTACAGGGGCCAATCAGCCCCAGCATTTT. The chain uses TRBV9 and TRBJ1-5; 7 bases agree with TRBD1. Germline values: CDR1 SGDLS, CDR2 YYNGEE. J lost 3 bases, V lost 3 bases, and 3 bases had no gene match. The CDR3 has 14 amino acids. Full variable domain (rest looked up from reference TRBV9 and TRBJ1-5): DSGVTQTPKHLITATGQRVTLRCSPRSGDLSVYWYQQSLDQGLQFLIQYYNGEERAKGNILERFSAQQFPDLHSELNLSSLELGDSALYFCASSATGANQPQHFGDGTRLSIL.

V is TRBV2 and J is TRBJ2-1; 10 bases agree with TRBD2. The germline V gene has CDR1 SNHLY and CDR2 FYNNEI. The CDR3 runs 15 residues. Germline trimming cut 3 bases from V and 6 bases from J; bases unmatched to any gene: 5. CDR3 region: CASSDLAGGSNEQFF. CDR3 nucleotide sequence: TGTGCCAGCAGTGATTTAGCGGGGGGAAGCAATGAGCAGTTCTTC.

Comment on this clone: The same CDR3 is also encoded by other DNA sequences in this sample. The V gene is TRBV5-1, the J gene TRBJ2-7; no reliable D call. The CDR3 runs to 13 residues. In germline, CDR1 is SGHRS, CDR2 YFSETQ. Between the trimmed V and J ends, which lost 0 bases and 1 base, there was a span of 5 bases. CDR3 nucleotides: TGCGCCAGCAGCTTGGCTGCTTCCTACGAGCAGTACTTC. This codes for CASSLAASYEQYF.

As regards this clone: The identical CDR3 is also encoded by other nucleotide sequences in the sample. The genes are TRBV5-1 and TRBJ2-5; 9 bases are a match to TRBD2. Germline CDR1 is SGHRS and CDR2 is YFSETQ. There are 15 residues in the CDR3. V was clipped by 3 bases and J by 1 base; unmatched bases: 4. CDR3: CASSSLAGVQETQYF. DNA of the CDR3: TGCGCCAGCAGCTCGTTAGCGGGAGTCCAAGAGACCCAGTACTTC. The complete variable domain, with remaining parts taken from reference TRBV5-1 and TRBJ2-5, reads KAGVTQTPRYLIKTRGQQVTLSCSPISGHRSVSWYQQTPGQGLQFLFEYFSETQRNKGNFPGRFSGRQFSNSRSEMNVSTLELGDSALYLCASSSLAGVQETQYFGPGTRLLVL.

This sequence joins TRBV29-1 and TRBJ2-5, with D tentatively TRBD1 (5 bases). CDR1 SQVTM and CDR2 ANQGSEA come from the germline V gene. CDR3 length: 13 residues. Trimming left V 5 bases short and J 2 bases short, with 12 bases between. The CDR3 region is CSVKRTFQETQYF. As DNA, the CDR3 is TGCAGCGTTAAACGGACATTTCAAGAGACCCAGTACTTC.

To note about this clone: The sample contains more than one DNA sequence encoding this CDR3. The rearrangement uses TRBV7-9 and TRBJ1-1, with no clear D. The CDR3 covers 13 residues. The V gene lost 0 bases and the J gene lost 3 bases, with 5 bases spanning the gap. Germline V gene data show CDR1 as SEHNR and CDR2 as FQNEAQ (reference sequence). CDR3 amino acids: CASSLAGYTEAFF. In nucleotides, the CDR3 is TGTGCCAGCAGCTTAGCGGGTTACACTGAAGCTTTCTTT.

The rearrangement links TRBV28 to TRBJ2-1; 7 nucleotides align to TRBD2. This CDR3 is 15 amino acids long. Trimming at V came to 8 bases and at J to 0 bases, leaving 7 bases not matched to a gene. Germline assignment: CDR1 MDHEN and CDR2 SYDVKM. The CDR3 region has the DNA TGTGCCAGCCTTAGCGGGCCGACCTCCTACAATGAGCAGTTCTTC. It codes for CASLSGPTSYNEQFF.

To note about this clone: Within the sample, other DNA sequences also encode this same CDR3. V is TRBV5-1 and J is TRBJ1-5; possible D gene TRBD1, 5 bases. Between the trimmed V and J ends, which lost 0 bases and 4 bases, there was a span of 8 bases. Germline lookup yields CDR1 SGHRS and CDR2 YFSETQ. The CDR3 consists of 14 residues. CDR3 amino acids: CASSLAGGNQPQHF. Written as DNA, the CDR3 is TGCGCCAGCAGCTTGGCCGGGGGTAATCAGCCCCAGCATTTT.

The V gene is TRBV2, the J gene TRBJ2-7, with TRBD2 matching over 10 bases. This CDR3 region has 13 residues. V lost 2 bases and J lost 6; bases outside the gene matches: 1. Germline CDR1 and CDR2: SNHLY and FYNNEI. The CDR3 DNA is TGTGCCAGCAGTGAAAGCGGGAGGGGCGAGCAGTACTTC. Translated: CASSESGRGEQYF.

V usage is TRBV29-1 and J usage is TRBJ1-2; perhaps TRBD1 as D (6 bases). Germline loops: CDR1 SQVTM, CDR2 ANQGSEA. The CDR3 contains 12 residues. The chain's CDR3 is CTSGEGDYGYTF. As DNA, the CDR3 is TGCACCTCGGGGGAGGGGGATTATGGCTACACCTTC. Based on the CDR3 plus reference TRBV29-1 and TRBJ1-2, the full variable domain is SAVISQKPSRDICQRGTSLTIQCQVDSQVTMMFWYRQQPGQSLTLIATANQGSEATYESGFVIDKFPISRPNLTFSTLTVSNMSPEDSSIYLCTSGEGDYGYTFGSGTRLTVV.

The V and J genes are TRBV9 and TRBJ1-1; D is perhaps TRBD1 (5 bases). CDR3 length equals 13 residues. V lost 4 bases to trimming and J lost 2 bases, with 9 bases between them. Germline V gene lookup returns CDR1 SGDLS and CDR2 YYNGEE. CDR3 loop: CASSPGHNTEAFF. For the CDR3, the DNA is TGTGCCAGCAGCCCGGGGCATAACACTGAAGCTTTCTTT.

The chain uses TRBV25-1 and TRBJ2-1; the D gene is possibly TRBD2 (5 bases). This CDR3 contains 16 residues. Germline CDR1 and CDR2: MGHDK and SYGVNS. Between the trimmed V and J ends, which lost 10 bases and 2 bases, there was a span of 21 bases. CDR3 region: CATARNDYPTYNEQFF. In DNA, the CDR3 is TGTGCCACCGCCCGAAACGACTACCCCACCTACAATGAGCAGTTCTTC.

This clone has a single count. The chain combines TRBV7-2 with TRBJ2-2, with unresolved D. CDR3 size: 15 residues. Between the trimmed V and J ends, which lost 0 bases and 3 bases, there was a span of 8 bases. Germline V gene sequence: CDR1 SGHTA, CDR2 FQGNSA. The CDR3 loop reads CASSLAIVDTGELFF. The CDR3 nucleotides are TGTGCCAGCAGCTTAGCGATTGTTGACACCGGGGAGCTGTTTTTT.

The J gene is TRBJ2-3, the V gene TRBV5-6, with 14 bases that match TRBD2. Germline V gene lookup returns CDR1 SGHDT and CDR2 YYEEEE. J gave up 4 bases and V 4 bases, and 2 bases lay outside the gene matches. There are 15 residues in the CDR3. CDR3 sequence reads: CASSRTSGRSDTQYF. The CDR3 nucleotides read TGTGCCAGCAGCCGGACTAGCGGGAGGTCAGATACGCAGTATTTT.

The rearrangement joins TRBV2 to TRBJ2-1, with 10 bases fitting TRBD2. The germline V gene has CDR1 SNHLY and CDR2 FYNNEI. The ends lost 5 bases at V and 7 bases at J; junction bases unmatched: 14. The CDR3 is 17 residues long. CDR3 bases: TGTGCCAGCAGTCGGGGCTGGAGGGGACTAGCGTCGAATGAGCAGTTCTTC. Its translation: CASSRGWRGLASNEQFF.

The rearrangement uses TRBV5-1 and TRBJ2-2; TRBD1 matches at 9 bases. Unmatched junction bases numbered 6, after V lost 3 bases and J lost 6 bases. The CDR3 extends over 15 amino acids. CDR1 is SGHRS, CDR2 YFSETQ, per germline. The CDR3 nucleotides are TGCGCCAGCAGCTCGACAGGGGGGTTAGCCGGGGAGCTGTTTTTT. Its protein is CASSSTGGLAGELFF.

This clone was recorded once. Other nucleotide sequences in the sample specify the same CDR3. The chain is built from TRBV11-2 and TRBJ1-1; unclear D gene. Trimming took off 5 bases at V and 4 bases at J, with 8 bases between the two ends. The CDR3 is 12 amino acids. Germline values: CDR1 SGHAT, CDR2 FQNNGV. The CDR3 DNA reads TGTGCCAGCAGCCTCCGTGGCACTGAAGCTTTCTTT. It codes for CASSLRGTEAFF.

The gene calls are TRBV27 and TRBJ1-2, with D maybe TRBD1 (6 bases). This CDR3 spans 14 amino acids. Germline assignment: CDR1 MNHEY and CDR2 SMNVEV (reference sequence). Trimming shortened V by 6 bases and J by 5 bases, and 16 bases separated the two germline ends. The CDR3 DNA reads as TGTGCCAGCAGAATAGGGGGAGTTGGGTATGGCTACACCTTC. Translated: CASRIGGVGYGYTF.

The V call is TRBV30, the J call TRBJ2-5, with D tentatively TRBD1 (6 bases). The CDR3 is made up of 12 amino acids. Germline V CDR1 and CDR2: GTSNPN, SVGIG (reference sequence). The germline V and J ends were trimmed by 5 bases and 5 bases, with 12 bases remaining between them. Written as DNA, the CDR3 is TGTGCCTGGGACAGGTATACCGAGACCCAGTACTTC. It yields the protein CAWDRYTETQYF.

The chain employs TRBV15 and TRBJ2-3; D may correspond to TRBD1 or TRBD2 (5 bases each). The germline gives CDR1 LNHNV, CDR2 YYDKDF (reference sequence). Deletions cut 1 base from V and 1 base from J, with 18 bases between. The CDR3 has 18 amino acids. CDR3 nucleotide sequence: TGTGCCACCAGCAGAGGCCGCCTTGGGGGTTTCGGCACAGATACGCAGTATTTT. Amino acids: CATSRGRLGGFGTDTQYF.

In DNA, the CDR3 is TGTGCCAGCAGCTTAGAGCCAGGGGTATATGATACGCAGTATTTT. This sequence encodes CASSLEPGVYDTQYF. The V and J genes are TRBV7-2 and TRBJ2-3, with D possibly being TRBD1 (6 bases). Germline V gene sequence: CDR1 SGHTA, CDR2 FQGNSA. The V gene lost 1 base and the J gene lost 6 bases, with 14 bases spanning the gap. The CDR3 is 15 amino acids.

The chain is built from TRBV5-6 and TRBJ1-5, with 7 bases matching TRBD1. Germline CDR1 is SGHDT and CDR2 is YYEEEE. After removal of 4 bases from V and 6 bases from J, the junction contained 7 bases not matched to a gene. CDR3 size: 14 residues. The CDR3 loop is CASSNTGEFQPQHF. The CDR3 coding sequence is TGTGCCAGCAGCAACACAGGGGAGTTTCAGCCCCAGCATTTT.

This chain links TRBV28 with TRBJ2-6, with D hard to call. V lost 6 bases, J lost 1 base, and 10 bases lay in between. Germline values: CDR1 MDHEN, CDR2 SYDVKM. The CDR3 loop spans 15 amino acids. CDR3 bases: TGTGCCAGCAGCCCCTGGGATTCTGGGGCCAACGTCCTGACTTTC. It codes for CASSPWDSGANVLTF.

The V gene is TRBV18, the J gene TRBJ2-1; no clear D gene. The V end was cut by 6 bases, the J end by 14 bases, with 20 bases between. Germline CDR1 reads KGHSH; CDR2 reads LQKENI. The CDR3 sequence is 13 residues long. The chain's CDR3 is CASSVARLESKFF. In DNA, the CDR3 is TGTGCCAGCTCCGTAGCTCGGCTAGAGTCGAAGTTCTTC.

The chain combines TRBV16 with TRBJ1-5; D unresolved. The CDR3 loop spans 13 amino acids. In germline, CDR1 is KGHSY, CDR2 FQNENV. Trimming cost V 3 bases and J 5 bases, with 8 bases left between them. Here the CDR3 reads CASSHLMDQPQHF. CDR3 DNA: TGTGCCAGCAGCCATTTGATGGATCAGCCCCAGCATTTT.